What follows are 4 T cell receptor beta chains derived from one specimen sequenced in a study of blood T cell repertoires in COVID-19. Sequencing used immunoSEQ multiplex PCR; TCRdb keeps in-frame clones, though not all of them. Counted here are about 180,000 clones, about 85% occurring once; the ten biggest clones make up approximately 9.4%. The sample consisted of peripheral blood. The receptors shown here come from a woman aged 80 or over with acute or convalescent COVID-19.

A single count supports this clone. The genes are TRBV3-1 (or the pseudogene TRBV3-2) and TRBJ2-1, with D perhaps matching TRBD2 (5 bases). Trimming removed 1 base at V and 7 bases at J, with 14 bases between. Germline V CDR1 and CDR2: LGHDT, YNNKEL (reference sequence). This CDR3 is built from 15 residues. The CDR3 loop reads CASSQGRGPTNEQFF. The CDR3 DNA reads as TGTGCCAGCAGCCAAGGTAGAGGGCCGACTAATGAGCAGTTCTTC.

This clone was picked up one time. The chain uses TRBV27 and TRBJ1-4; the D gene is possibly TRBD1 (6 bases). The CDR3 spans 14 residues. Germline CDR1 MNHEY, CDR2 SMNVEV (reference sequence). V lost 6 bases and J lost 5, with 13 bases in between. Here the CDR3 reads CASSPGHRNEKLFF. CDR3 nucleotides: TGTGCCAGCAGCCCGGGACACCGAAATGAAAAACTGTTTTTT.

The chain links TRBV6-6 to TRBJ2-1, with TRBD1 identical over 11 bases. Germline V gene sequence: CDR1 MNHNY, CDR2 SVGAGI (reference sequence). V was pared by 2 bases and J by 7 bases, with 7 bases of the junction left unmatched. CDR3 length: 16 residues. In nucleotides, the CDR3 is TGTGCCAGCAGTTACGGGACAGGGGGAATAGTGAATGAGCAGTTCTTC. Translation: CASSYGTGGIVNEQFF.

The chain links TRBV9 to TRBJ2-7; perhaps TRBD1 as D (6 bases). Between the trimmed V and J ends, which lost 4 bases and 2 bases, there was a span of 16 bases. Germline CDR1 and CDR2: SGDLS and YYNGEE. CDR3 length: 15 amino acids. CDR3 in amino acids: CASSPHPDSTYEQYF. The CDR3 DNA sequence: TGTGCCAGCAGCCCCCACCCGGACAGCACCTACGAGCAGTACTTC.